This paragraph covers one T cell receptor (beta chain) sequence. Its recognized antigen is unknown. No per-base quality is available; no much larger clone lies one base away. This entry belongs to a study of cytotoxic CD8 clonotypes in ibrutinib-treated CLL (dated by TCRdb to the early 2020s). Background for the entire study: The cohort included roughly 15 treatment-naive and some 10 relapsed/refractory patients; around 17 were IGHV unmutated. Partial responses were observed in some 24 patients and complete responses in 2; after a median follow-up of 68 months, remission was maintained in 14 patients and progression was observed in around twelve. Samples averaged around 280,000 productive templates and more than 85,000 productive rearrangements. Of the approximately 87 people in the trial, about two dozen had longitudinal samples available. Cryopreserved peripheral blood mononuclear cells were collected before treatment, at response, and at either disease progression or sustained remission. Patients were still on ibrutinib when every remission and progressive disease sample was collected. The response samples were drawn at a median of approximately twelve months into treatment, with a range of about 6 to 40 months. The study at large found these results: Baseline clonality was found to be higher than that of age-matched healthy donors and was strongly correlated with circulating CD8+ T-cell counts. Public clonotypes were rare and either shrank or stayed stable during treatment, and the rise in clonality at ibrutinib response reflected expansion of private clonotypes. Clonality rose at ibrutinib response, remained stable during sustained remission, and dropped back toward baseline at progression. Sampling times were not matched between patients in sustained remission and patients whose disease was progressing, and lymph node repertoires were not examined.

This specimen's time point label, interpreted: progressive disease on ibrutinib. For TCR beta library preparation, 1.5 to 2 micrograms of genomic DNA was extracted from cryopreserved PBMCs. Longitudinal blood samples from CLL patients on ibrutinib monotherapy were analyzed using high-throughput TCR beta sequencing. The patients were enrolled in a single-center, open-label phase 2 trial of ibrutinib monotherapy. Trimmed from V: 0 bases; trimmed from J: 5 bases; junction bases lacking a gene match: 5. The CDR3 numbers 16 residues from cysteine through phenylalanine. Just the 48-base CDR3 DNA is kept, in frame starting at base 1. From a lookup of the germline V gene, CDR1 and CDR2 are SGHAT and FQNNGV. The goal of deep resolution MiSeq sequencing was a depth between 1 in 1 million and 1 in 200,000 T cells, and coverage averaged 10x per clonotype. The immunoSEQ hsTCRB Kit was used to generate the TCR beta libraries. Per the source publication's procedure: Data were analyzed with ImmunoSEQ Data Assistant and ImmunoSEQ Analyzer, with V, D and J genes assigned per IMGT definitions. Clonality, which ranges from 0 to 1, was calculated as one minus the normalized Shannon entropy of productive rearrangement frequencies. Only overrepresented clonotypes making up at least 0.05% of each patient's repertoire were included in the public clonotype analysis. Roughly 12 age-matched healthy donor repertoires from immuneACCESS were used as controls for clonality. This is the immuneACCESS table as TCRdb keeps it, with only in-frame sequences that have V and J called. A part of the clones is gone; compared with another copy, unresolved V genes explain less than half, and the rest is unexplained. V and J calls plus clone size are reproduced from that table; the DNA served to infer D and trimming. The sample profile shows roughly 76,000 clones; 80% of them were found once. The ten top clones hold roughly 8% of the sample.

This chain joins TRBV11-2 to TRBJ1-2; TRBD1 matches 11 bases in the middle. The sample here was PBMCs, taken at disease progression, from a patient treated with ibrutinib. This receptor was obtained from a human donor with chronic lymphocytic leukemia. The bases read TGTGCCAGCAGCTTAGATCGAGGGACAGGGGGGTATGGCTACACCTTC. Its protein reads: CASSLDRGTGGYGYTF. With all but the CDR3 taken from the reference TRBV11-2 and TRBJ1-2 genes, the full variable domain is: EAGVAQSPRYKIIEKRQSVAFWCNPISGHATLYWYQQILGQGPKLLIQFQNNGVVDDSQLPKDRFSAERLKGVDSTLKIQPAKLEDSAVYLCASSLDRGTGGYGYTFGSGTRLTVV.